This is a list of T cell receptor beta chains from one sample in a study of CD8 T cells in ankylosing spondylitis. Each CDR3 protein gets one entry after TCRdb re-called the 5' RACE reads with MiXCR. The sample has roughly 180,000 distinct CDR3 sequences, more than 10% seen once; the top ten hold about 15%. Input material: blood, either unsorted or a sorted T cell fraction (not recorded which). Receptors were obtained from a male donor with ankylosing spondylitis or in good health (not recorded which). Both conserved end residues are trimmed from each CDR3. A clone size is listed for some rows: how often the clone was seen (once, few, many), or a class if it is expanded.

few | TRBJ1-2 | TRBV7-9 | ASSFRGGLPINYGYT
few | TRBJ1-5 | TRBV5-6 | ASSRGAVYSNQPQH
- | TRBJ2-3 | TRBV2 | ASSSRTADTQY
few | TRBJ2-5 | TRBV2 | ASSEGLAVQETQY
- | TRBJ1-2 | TRBV10-3 | AISESGTDINYGYT
- | TRBJ2-3 | TRBV10-1 | ASSDIGGGAADTQY
- | TRBJ1-1 | TRBV6-1 | ASSDRENTEAF
many | TRBJ2-1 | TRBV11-2 | ASSLGQSYNEQF
- | TRBJ2-7 | TRBV2 | ASTSDTQAYEQY
few | TRBJ2-3 | TRBV11-2 | ASSRSTSSTDTQY
- | TRBJ2-5 | TRBV4-1 | ASSHVGGSQETQY
few | TRBJ2-3 | TRBV6-4 | ASSGLAGTTDTQY
- | TRBJ2-1 | TRBV7-9 | ASSLLRWVVGEQF
many | TRBJ2-1 | TRBV6-4 | ASSASTSGSYNEQF
- | TRBJ2-7 | TRBV6-6 | ASTRFSGTEQY
few | TRBJ2-3 | TRBV20-1 | SASSHPLVGDTQY
- | TRBJ2-3 | TRBV10-1 | ASRGLQDTQY
few | TRBJ2-7 | TRBV5-1 | ASSLGQGGVEQY
few | TRBJ2-1 | TRBV27 | ASSFGLPLGNEQF
few | TRBJ2-7 | TRBV2 | ASSEWESANAYEQY
- | TRBJ2-3 | TRBV12-5 | ASGLGYVGQSTDTQY
few | TRBJ2-2 | TRBV20-1 | SARDPLAGSELNTGELF
medium-sized | TRBJ2-6 | TRBV11-2 | ASKRGANVLT
many | TRBJ1-1 | TRBV3-1 | ASSQGGYVATEAF
- | TRBJ1-6 | TRBV27 | ASSLGAAPLH